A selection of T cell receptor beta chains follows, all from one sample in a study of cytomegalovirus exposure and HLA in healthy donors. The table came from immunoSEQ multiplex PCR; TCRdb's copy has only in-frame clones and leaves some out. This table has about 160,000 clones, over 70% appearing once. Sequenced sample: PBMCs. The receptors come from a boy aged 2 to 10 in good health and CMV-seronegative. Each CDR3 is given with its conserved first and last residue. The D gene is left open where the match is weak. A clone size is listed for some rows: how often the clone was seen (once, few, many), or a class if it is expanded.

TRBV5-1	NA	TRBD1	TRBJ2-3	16	CASSPGTGGPTDTQYF	TGCGCCAGCAGCCCTGGAACAGGGGGACCCACAGATACGCAGTATTTT
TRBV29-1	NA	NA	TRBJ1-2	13	CSVDREEDYGYTF	TGCAGCGTTGATCGGGAAGAGGACTATGGCTACACCTTC
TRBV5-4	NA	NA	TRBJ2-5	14	CASSLDSNQETQYF	TGTGCCAGCAGCTTGGATTCTAACCAAGAGACCCAGTACTTC
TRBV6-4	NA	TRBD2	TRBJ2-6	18	CASSHPLAENSGANVLTF	TGTGCCAGCAGTCACCCACTAGCGGAAAACTCTGGGGCCAACGTCCTGACTTTC
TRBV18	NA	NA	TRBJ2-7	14	CASSPTGGSNEQYF	TGTGCCAGTAGCCCTACGGGGGGCTCCAACGAGCAGTACTTC
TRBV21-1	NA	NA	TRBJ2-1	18	CASSKERGTSGRKNEQFF	TGTGCCAGCAGCAAAGAACGAGGGACTAGCGGGAGGAAAAATGAGCAGTTCTTC
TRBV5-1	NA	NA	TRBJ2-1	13	CASSLPDRTGQFF	TGCGCCAGCAGCTTACCAGACAGGACCGGGCAGTTCTTC
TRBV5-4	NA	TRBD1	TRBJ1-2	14	CASNFAGTGYGYTF	TGTGCCAGCAACTTTGCCGGGACAGGGTACGGCTACACCTTC
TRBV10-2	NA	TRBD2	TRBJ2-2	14	CATNSGRNTGELFF	TGCGCCACTAACAGCGGGAGGAACACCGGGGAGCTGTTTTTT
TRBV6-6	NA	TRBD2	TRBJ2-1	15	CASSYIQRGNNEQFF	TGTGCCAGCAGTTATATCCAGCGGGGCAACAATGAGCAGTTCTTC
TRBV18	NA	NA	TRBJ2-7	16	CASSPRTPFDAYEQYF	TGTGCCAGCTCACCGAGGACTCCTTTTGATGCCTACGAGCAGTACTTC
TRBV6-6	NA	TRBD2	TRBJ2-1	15	CASSPVRGTSDEQFF	TGTGCCAGCAGTCCTGTTAGGGGGACTAGCGATGAGCAGTTCTTC
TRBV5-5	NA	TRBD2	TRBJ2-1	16	CASSLDSGGVRGEQFF	TGTGCCAGCAGCTTGGACAGCGGGGGAGTTCGGGGTGAGCAGTTCTTC
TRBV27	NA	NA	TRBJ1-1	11	CASTNYTEAFF	TGTGCCAGCACCAACTACACTGAAGCTTTCTTT
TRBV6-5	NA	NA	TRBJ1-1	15	CASSYKGSGNTEAFF	TGTGCCAGCAGTTACAAGGGGTCGGGGAACACTGAAGCTTTCTTT
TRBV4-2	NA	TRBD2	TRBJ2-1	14	CASSQDLAVNEQFF	TGTGCCAGCAGCCAAGACCTAGCGGTAAATGAGCAGTTCTTC
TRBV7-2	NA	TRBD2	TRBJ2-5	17	CASSLGSSGRGRETQYF	TGTGCCAGCAGCTTAGGGAGCAGCGGGAGGGGGAGGGAGACCCAGTACTTC
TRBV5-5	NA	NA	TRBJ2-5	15	CASSLRGVSLETQYF	TGTGCCAGCAGCTTGCGCGGTGTTAGCCTAGAGACCCAGTACTTC
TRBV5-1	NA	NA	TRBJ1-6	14	CASSLGQGNSPLHF	TGCGCCAGCAGCTTGGGGCAGGGAAATTCACCCCTCCACTTT
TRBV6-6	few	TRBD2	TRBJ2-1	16	CASSYLEGPSGNEQFF	TGTGCCAGCAGTTACTTGGAGGGCCCTAGCGGCAATGAGCAGTTCTTC
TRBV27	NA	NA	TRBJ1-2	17	CASSHLTGFRRGYGYTF	TGTGCCAGCAGTCATTTGACAGGCTTCCGAAGGGGCTATGGCTACACCTTC
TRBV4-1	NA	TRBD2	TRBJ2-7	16	CASSQDPLAGAYEQYF	TGCGCCAGCAGCCAAGATCCACTAGCGGGAGCCTACGAGCAGTACTTC
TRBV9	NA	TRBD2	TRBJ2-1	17	CASSATSSGGSGNEQFF	TGTGCCAGCAGCGCCACATCTAGCGGGGGGTCGGGGAATGAGCAGTTCTTC
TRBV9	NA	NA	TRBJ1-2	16	CASSPSQGMGDYGYTF	TGTGCCAGCAGCCCATCCCAGGGGATGGGGGACTATGGCTACACCTTC